The 3 T cell receptor beta chains given below trace back to one sample, sequenced in a study of cytomegalovirus exposure and HLA in healthy donors. Assay used: immunoSEQ multiplex PCR; TCRdb lists only in-frame clones, some missing. This sample carries some 120,000 clones, around 90% of them seen once, and the ten largest clones take 1.5% to 2.5%. Sequencing used PBMCs. These receptor sequences come from a woman aged 18-35 years in good health and CMV-seronegative.

This clone is a singleton in its sample. The rearrangement links TRBV14 to TRBJ2-1, with a possible D match to TRBD2 (5 bases). The germline V gene has CDR1 SGHDN and CDR2 FVKESK. V lost 4 bases, J lost 7 bases, and 14 bases lay in between. The CDR3 sequence is 14 residues long. Written as DNA, the CDR3 is TGTGCCAGCAGCCTACGGGCTAGCAGGAATGAGCAGTTCTTC. The encoded protein is CASSLRASRNEQFF.

The chain is built from TRBV4-1 and TRBJ2-7, with 7 bases identical to TRBD1. Trimming cost V 4 bases and J 0 bases; bases outside gene matches: 9. From germline, CDR1 is MGHRA and CDR2 YSYEKL. The CDR3 has 16 residues. This chain's CDR3 is CASSPSIGTVSYEQYF. CDR3 nucleotides: TGCGCCAGCAGCCCTTCTATCGGGACAGTCTCCTACGAGCAGTACTTC.

The V call is TRBV7-3, the J call TRBJ2-3; TRBD1 might be the D (5 bases). CDR1 is SGHTA and CDR2 is FQGTGA in the germline V gene. The CDR3 has 14 amino acids. Trimming shortened V by 5 bases and J by 1 base, and 10 bases separated the two germline ends. The CDR3: CASSPRGRTDTQYF. The CDR3 DNA follows: TGTGCCAGCAGCCCAAGGGGTCGCACAGATACGCAGTATTTT.